Listed below are T cell receptor beta chains from one sample, sequenced in a study of CD8 T cell repertoires and HIV-1 epitope variants. Libraries were prepared by immunoSEQ multiplex PCR; TCRdb keeps only in-frame clonotypes and omits some of them. This sample has approximately 3,000 clones, with 69% found just once. These receptors are not linked to any known antigen. The sequencing input was cultured CD8+ T cells derived from PBMCs. The receptor set was obtained from a male donor with HIV. CDR3s include the opening cysteine and the closing phenylalanine or tryptophan. A D gene is named only where the DNA matches it firmly. Expanded clones are given a class, and other clones once, few, many or no size at all.

clone_size j_call v_call d_call cdr3_aa cdr3_nt
NA TRBJ1-1 TRBV2 NA CASRGIMNTEAFF TGTGCCAGCCGTGGAATTATGAACACTGAAGCTTTCTTT
NA TRBJ2-5 TRBV6-5 NA CASSYDGGGRETQYF TGTGCCAGCAGTTACGATGGGGGGGGGCGCGAGACCCAGTACTTC
NA TRBJ1-1 TRBV4-2 NA CASSQIRGAEAFF TGTGCCAGCAGCCAAATTAGGGGGGCTGAAGCTTTCTTT
NA TRBJ2-1 TRBV28 NA CASSWGVNEQFF TGTGCCAGCAGTTGGGGGGTCAATGAGCAGTTCTTC
NA TRBJ2-5 TRBV9 NA CASSYSWGSQETQYF TGTGCCAGCAGCTACTCGTGGGGCAGTCAAGAGACCCAGTACTTC
NA TRBJ2-5 TRBV5-1 NA CASSLRNSDQETQYF TGCGCCAGCAGCTTGAGGAATAGCGACCAAGAGACCCAGTACTTC
NA TRBJ2-6 TRBV23-1 TRBD1 CASSPPGQGASSGANVLTF TGCGCCAGCAGTCCGCCGGGACAGGGGGCTTCCTCTGGGGCCAACGTCCTGACTTTC
once TRBJ2-5 TRBV18 NA CASSPLQETQYF TGTGCCAGCTCACCACTCCAAGAGACCCAGTACTTC
NA TRBJ2-7 TRBV5-1 TRBD1 CASSSPLGQAHYEQYF TGCGCCAGCAGCTCGCCATTGGGACAGGCACACTACGAGCAGTACTTC
NA TRBJ2-1 TRBV5-4 TRBD2 CASSSNSGRGYNEQFF TGTGCCAGCAGCTCAAATAGCGGGAGAGGCTACAATGAGCAGTTCTTC
NA TRBJ1-5 TRBV28 TRBD1 CASISGQGANQPQHF TGTGCCAGCATCTCGGGACAGGGGGCCAATCAGCCCCAGCATTTT
NA TRBJ1-1 TRBV25-1 NA CASSEYGAPMNTEAFF TGTGCCAGCAGTGAATACGGTGCCCCCATGAACACTGAAGCTTTCTTT
once TRBJ2-6 TRBV14 NA CASSQETGRSAGANVLTF TGTGCCAGCAGCCAAGAAACGGGGAGATCGGCTGGGGCCAACGTCCTGACTTTC
NA TRBJ1-1 TRBV5-4 NA CASSLQGWTEAFF TGTGCCAGCAGCTTGCAGGGATGGACTGAAGCTTTCTTT
large TRBJ2-7 TRBV27 NA CASSLTSGTFAYEQYF TGTGCCAGCAGCTTAACCTCAGGGACTTTCGCCTACGAGCAGTACTTC
NA TRBJ2-7 TRBV5-6 NA CASSFGAIDEQYF TGTGCCAGCAGCTTCGGGGCGATCGACGAGCAGTACTTC
NA TRBJ2-3 TRBV7-9 NA CASSFDQQGTDTQYF TGTGCCAGCAGCTTTGATCAACAAGGTACAGATACGCAGTATTTT
NA TRBJ2-7 TRBV9 NA CASNLQGGYEQYF TGTGCCAGTAACCTACAGGGTGGCTACGAGCAGTACTTC
few TRBJ1-1 TRBV10-1 NA CASNSKRATEAFF TGCGCCAGCAATTCTAAACGGGCCACTGAAGCTTTCTTT
once TRBJ1-5 TRBV6-5 NA CASSYEGAPGQPQHF TGTGCCAGCAGTTACGAGGGCGCCCCGGGTCAGCCCCAGCATTTT
NA TRBJ2-7 TRBV27 TRBD2 CASSLIAGGPEQYF TGTGCCAGCAGTCTCATAGCGGGAGGGCCCGAGCAGTACTTC
NA TRBJ1-1 TRBV5-8 TRBD1 CASSFQGQGLITEAFF TGTGCCAGCAGCTTCCAGGGACAGGGGTTGATCACTGAAGCTTTCTTT
NA TRBJ1-2 TRBV7-9 TRBD1 CASSLTGVEGYTF TGTGCCAGCAGCCTGACAGGGGTTGAAGGCTACACCTTC
NA TRBJ2-2 TRBV27 NA CASRVGTGELFF TGTGCCAGCAGGGTCGGGACCGGGGAGCTGTTTTTT
NA TRBJ1-2 TRBV5-1 NA CASSSRYGGSGYTF TGCGCCAGCAGCTCCCGGTACGGGGGATCTGGCTACACCTTC
NA TRBJ2-5 TRBV14 NA CASSSRRGKRETQYF TGTGCCAGCAGCTCTCGCCGGGGGAAGAGAGAGACCCAGTACTTC
NA TRBJ2-7 TRBV2 TRBD1 CASSEAQTGPFSYEQYF TGTGCCAGCAGTGAAGCGCAGACAGGGCCATTCTCCTACGAGCAGTACTTC
NA TRBJ2-7 TRBV28 NA CASSWLSPTYEQYF TGTGCCAGCAGCTGGTTGTCTCCCACCTACGAGCAGTACTTC
NA TRBJ1-1 TRBV28 TRBD1 CASSFAEDRGHTEAFF TGTGCCAGCAGTTTCGCCGAGGACAGGGGCCACACTGAAGCTTTCTTT
NA TRBJ2-7 TRBV5-6 NA CASSSDRSYEQYF TGTGCCAGCAGCAGCGACAGGAGTTACGAGCAGTACTTC
NA TRBJ1-1 TRBV5-4 NA CASSLSGANTEAFF TGTGCCAGCAGCTTGTCAGGGGCGAACACTGAAGCTTTCTTT